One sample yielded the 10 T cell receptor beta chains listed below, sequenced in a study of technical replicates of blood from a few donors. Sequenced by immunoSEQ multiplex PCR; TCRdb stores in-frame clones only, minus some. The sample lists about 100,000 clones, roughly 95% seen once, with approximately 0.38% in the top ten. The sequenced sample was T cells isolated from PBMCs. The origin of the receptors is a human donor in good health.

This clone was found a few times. The CDR3 loop is CASSSGSSYNEQFF. In nucleotides, the CDR3 is TGTGCCAGCAGTAGCGGGAGCTCCTACAATGAGCAGTTCTTC. The chain has TRBV6-4 and TRBJ2-1; 8 nucleotides line up with TRBD2. Germline CDR1 is MRHNA and CDR2 is SNTAGT. This CDR3 comprises 14 residues. V trimming: 5 bases; J trimming: 0 bases; junction bases outside the gene matches: 0.

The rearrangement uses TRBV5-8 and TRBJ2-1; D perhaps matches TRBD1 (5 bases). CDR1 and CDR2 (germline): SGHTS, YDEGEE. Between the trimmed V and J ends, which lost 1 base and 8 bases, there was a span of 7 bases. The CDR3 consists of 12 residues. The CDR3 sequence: CASSLSRDEQFF. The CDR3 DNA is TGTGCCAGCAGCTTGAGCAGGGATGAGCAGTTCTTC.

The CDR3 DNA is TGCGCCAGCAGCCCCGGGGTACTGGTCCCAGATACGCAGTATTTT. Its translation is CASSPGVLVPDTQYF. The chain joins TRBV5-1 to TRBJ2-3, with D tentatively TRBD2 (5 bases). Germline V gene lookup returns CDR1 SGHRS and CDR2 YFSETQ. Trimming pared 4 bases from V and 4 bases from J, leaving 16 bases between. The CDR3 spans 15 residues.

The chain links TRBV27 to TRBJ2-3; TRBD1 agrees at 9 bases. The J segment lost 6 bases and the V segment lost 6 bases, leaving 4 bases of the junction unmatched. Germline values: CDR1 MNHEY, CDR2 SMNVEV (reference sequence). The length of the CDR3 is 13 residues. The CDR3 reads CASRNRGLDTQYF. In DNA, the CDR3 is TGTGCCAGCAGGAACAGGGGGCTGGATACGCAGTATTTT.

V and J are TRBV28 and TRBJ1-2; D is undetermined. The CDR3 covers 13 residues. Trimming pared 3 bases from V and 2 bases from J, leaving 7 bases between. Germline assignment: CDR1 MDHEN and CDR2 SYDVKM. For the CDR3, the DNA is TGTGCCAGCAGTTTTCAACAGAACTATGGCTACACCTTC. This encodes CASSFQQNYGYTF.

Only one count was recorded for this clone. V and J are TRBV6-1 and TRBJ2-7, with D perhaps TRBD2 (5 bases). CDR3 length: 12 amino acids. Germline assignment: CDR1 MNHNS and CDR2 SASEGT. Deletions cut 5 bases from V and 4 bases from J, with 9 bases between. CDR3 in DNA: TGTGCCAGCAGTCAAGAGCGGTACGAGCAGTACTTC. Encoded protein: CASSQERYEQYF.

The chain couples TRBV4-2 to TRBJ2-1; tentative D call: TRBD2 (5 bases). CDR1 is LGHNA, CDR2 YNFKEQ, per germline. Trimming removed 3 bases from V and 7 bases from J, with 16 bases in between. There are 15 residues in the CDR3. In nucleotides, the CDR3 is TGTGCCAGCAGCCACCCTGATCGTCCGGGGAATGAGCAGTTCTTC. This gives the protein CASSHPDRPGNEQFF.

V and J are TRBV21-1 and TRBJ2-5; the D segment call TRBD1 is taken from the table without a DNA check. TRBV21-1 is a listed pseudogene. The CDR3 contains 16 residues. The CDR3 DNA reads TGTGCCAGCAGCAAAGTGGGGTCAGGGGGTCGAGAGACCCAGTACTTC. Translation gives CASSKVGSGGRETQYF.

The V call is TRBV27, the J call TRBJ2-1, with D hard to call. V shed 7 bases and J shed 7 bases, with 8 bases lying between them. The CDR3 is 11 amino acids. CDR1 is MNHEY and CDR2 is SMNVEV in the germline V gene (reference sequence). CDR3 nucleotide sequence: TGTGCCAGCACCGGGTGGAATGAGCAGTTCTTC. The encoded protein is CASTGWNEQFF.

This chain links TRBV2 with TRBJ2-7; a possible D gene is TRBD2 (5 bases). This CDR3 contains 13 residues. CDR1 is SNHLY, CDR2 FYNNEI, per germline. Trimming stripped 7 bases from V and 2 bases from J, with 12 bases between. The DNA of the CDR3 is TGTGCCAGCATCACCTCGGGGACCTACGAGCAGTACTTC. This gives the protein CASITSGTYEQYF.